Listed below are T cell receptor beta chains from one sample, sequenced in a study of T cells in Graves' hyperthyroidism and ophthalmopathy. One entry per CDR3 protein results from TCRdb running MiXCR on the multiplex PCR reads. The repertoire consists of under 450,000 distinct CDR3 sequences, with about a sixth occurring once and the leading ten covering approximately 35%. The sequenced sample consisted of blood. These TCRs come from a woman in her twenties or thirties with Graves' hyperthyroidism that later progressed to Graves' ophthalmopathy. Both conserved end residues are part of each CDR3. The D gene is left open where the match is weak. For some rows the clone size is stated as once, few or many, or as a class when expanded; others skip it.

>.|TRBV10-2|few|TRBJ2-1
TGCGCCAGCACCACCGTCTACTCCTACAATGAGCAGTTCTTC
CASTTVYSYNEQFF
>.|TRBV3-1|many|TRBJ2-7
TGTGCCAGCAGCCAAGCATTCGAGGGGTGGGAGCAGTACTTC
CASSQAFEGWEQYF
>.|TRBV6-1|.|TRBJ1-2
TGTGCCAGCAAATCGGCGGGGCCTGCCGGGGGCTACACCTTC
CASKSAGPAGGYTF
>.|TRBV28|few|TRBJ1-5
TGTGCCAGCAGTGACCAGGGGAATTGGGATCAGCCCCAGCATTTT
CASSDQGNWDQPQHF
>.|TRBV12-3/TRBV12-4|.|TRBJ1-1
TGTGCCAGCAGTGGGGGCGGAGCTTTCTTT
CASSGGGAFF
>TRBD2|TRBV27|.|TRBJ2-1
TGTGCCAGCGGGGATCAGGGTTACCTACTAGCGGGAGGTGGGAATGAGCAGTTCTTC
CASGDQGYLLAGGGNEQFF
>.|TRBV6-2/TRBV6-3|.|TRBJ2-3
TGTGCCAGCAGTTTGCGGGGGCGGCTAGCGAGCACAGATGCGCAGTATTTT
CASSLRGRLASTDAQYF
>.|TRBV10-1|many|TRBJ1-6
TGCGCCAGCAGTTCGGGACCGACTAATTCACCCCTCCACTTT
CASSSGPTNSPLHF
>.|TRBV29-1|once|TRBJ2-5
TGCAGCGTTGAAGGTGGGGGGTGGGAGACCCAGTACTTC
CSVEGGGWETQYF
>.|TRBV28|many|TRBJ2-4
TGTGCCAGCAGTTTATCGGGAGACATTCAGTACTTC
CASSLSGDIQYF
>.|TRBV5-6|many|TRBJ2-2
TGTGCCAGCACCGACTCCGGCAGGGTCGACACCGGGGAGCTGTTTTTT
CASTDSGRVDTGELFF
>.|TRBV30|few|TRBJ2-7
TGTGCCTGGAGTCGGAGTCCCTTTAGTTCCGAGCAGTACTTC
CAWSRSPFSSEQYF
>.|TRBV30|.|TRBJ1-5
TGTGCCTGGAGTTTTAGGATCGGCAATCAGCCCCAGCATTTT
CAWSFRIGNQPQHF
>TRBD1|TRBV27|many|TRBJ2-1
TGTGCCAGCAGCTCAGACAGGGGTTCCTACAATGAGCAGTTCTTC
CASSSDRGSYNEQFF
>.|TRBV20-1|many|TRBJ2-1
TGCAGTGCCGAAAGGGTATATGAGCAGTTCTTC
CSAERVYEQFF
>TRBD1|TRBV7-9|few|TRBJ2-7
TGTGCCAGCAGCATCCTACAGGGGGCGAAACTCCACGAGCAGTACTTC
CASSILQGAKLHEQYF
>TRBD2|TRBV6-1|many|TRBJ2-5
TGTGCCAGCAGTGGGGGGGGAGCGGTCCAAGAGACCCAGTACTTC
CASSGGGAVQETQYF
>TRBD2|TRBV15|many|TRBJ2-1
TGTGCCACCAGCAGAGATAAAGGGCTAGCGGGAGGCGATGAGCAGTTCTTC
CATSRDKGLAGGDEQFF
>TRBD1|TRBV29-1|.|TRBJ2-5
TGCAGCGTGATGCTTACAAGGGACAGCCTCCAGGAGACCCAGTACTTC
CSVMLTRDSLQETQYF
>TRBD1|TRBV20-1|few|TRBJ2-7
TGCAGTGCTCCGGGACAGGGATACAATGAGCAGTACTTC
CSAPGQGYNEQYF
>TRBD2|TRBV9|many|TRBJ2-7
TGTGCCAGCAGCGTAGGGACTAGCGGTTCCTACGAGCAGTACTTC
CASSVGTSGSYEQYF
>TRBD1|TRBV5-5|.|TRBJ2-7
TGTGCCAGCAGCCTGGGACAGGGGGCGGACTTCTACGAGCAGTACTTC
CASSLGQGADFYEQYF
>.|TRBV29-1|few|TRBJ2-3
TGCAGCGTGGGGGCTAGGGAGGGTGGCACAGATACGCAGTATTTT
CSVGAREGGTDTQYF
>TRBD1|TRBV28|many|TRBJ1-4
TGTGCCAGCAGGTGGACAGGAGATGAAAAACTGTTTTTT
CASRWTGDEKLFF
>TRBD1|TRBV2|many|TRBJ2-2
TGTGCCAGCAGTGATCCCCCTGGGACAGCCGCGAACACCGGGGAGCTGTTTTTT
CASSDPPGTAANTGELFF
>.|TRBV6-6|few|TRBJ1-5
TGTGCCAGCAGTTACTCAGAGCAGCCCCAGCATTTT
CASSYSEQPQHF
>.|TRBV20-1|.|TRBJ2-5
TGCAGTGCTAGGGGAGCCCAAGAGACCCAGTACTTC
CSARGAQETQYF
>.|TRBV19|many|TRBJ1-3
TGTGCCAGTAGTATTCAGGGTCTATCGCTCTCTGGAAACACCATATATTTT
CASSIQGLSLSGNTIYF
>TRBD2|TRBV20-1|many|TRBJ2-1
TGCAGTGCTTCTTCGCCGGGACTAGCGGGAGGGCCGTCCGCCTACAATGAGCAGTTCTTC
CSASSPGLAGGPSAYNEQFF
>.|TRBV10-3|many|TRBJ2-3
TGTGCCATCAAGGCGGGCACAGATACGCAGTATTTT
CAIKAGTDTQYF
>TRBD1|TRBV2|once|TRBJ1-2
TGTGCCAGCAATCCGACAGGGGGAAAATATGGCTACACCTTC
CASNPTGGKYGYTF
>TRBD2|TRBV10-2|many|TRBJ2-1
TGCGCCAGCAGTGAGGTAGCGGGAGGCTTCTACAATGAGCAGTTCTTC
CASSEVAGGFYNEQFF
>.|TRBV7-8|many|TRBJ2-4
TGTGCCAGCAGCCCTATCTTGGACCTCCGCCGCCTAGCCAAAAACATTCAGTACTTC
CASSPILDLRRLAKNIQYF
>.|TRBV10-2|many|TRBJ1-2
TGCGCCAGCAGTTACAGGGCCGGGGGCTACACCTTC
CASSYRAGGYTF
>.|TRBV28|few|TRBJ2-1
TGTGCCAGCAGCCAAACTAAGTTCTTC
CASSQTKFF
>.|TRBV19|.|TRBJ1-3
TGTGCCAGCACGGGGCTGGGGCAGGTTGAACAGTCTGGAAACACCATATATTTT
CASTGLGQVEQSGNTIYF
>TRBD1|TRBV5-1|many|TRBJ2-7
TGCGCCAGCAGCTTCGGGACAGACAACTACGAGCAGTACTTC
CASSFGTDNYEQYF
>.|TRBV20-1|many|TRBJ1-5
TGCAGTGCTAGGGTAGACCGGGACATCGGCGGTCAGCCCCAGCATTTT
CSARVDRDIGGQPQHF
>.|TRBV6-5|.|TRBJ2-2
TGTGCCAGCAGTTACTCGTTTCTAAGGGAGCTGTTTTTT
CASSYSFLRELFF
>TRBD2|TRBV7-9|.|TRBJ2-3
TGTGCCAGCAGCTTAGCTGTGGGAGGGCCACCAGATACGCAGTATTTT
CASSLAVGGPPDTQYF
>.|TRBV19|many|TRBJ2-1
TGTGCCAGTAGTATCTCCCGCGGAAGCTACAATGAGCAGTTCTTC
CASSISRGSYNEQFF
>TRBD2|TRBV28|many|TRBJ2-5
TGTGCCAGCAGTTTTCTAGCGGGAGGGGTGCAAGAGACCCAGTACTTC
CASSFLAGGVQETQYF
>.|TRBV30|few|TRBJ1-5
TGTGCCTGGAGTAGTCTTTATAGCAATCAGCCCCAGCATTTT
CAWSSLYSNQPQHF
>TRBD2|TRBV7-3|few|TRBJ2-1
TGTGCCAGCAGCCTAACTAGCGGGAGGTCGCAGTTCTTC
CASSLTSGRSQFF
>TRBD1|TRBV12-3/TRBV12-4|many|TRBJ2-1
TGTGCCAGCAGTGCCCTGACCGGGACAGGTTACAATGAGCAGTTCTTC
CASSALTGTGYNEQFF
>.|TRBV27|.|TRBJ1-1
TGTGCCAGCAGTTTACAGGGGCCGGTGAACACTGAAGCTTTCTTT
CASSLQGPVNTEAFF